Presented here are 8 T cell receptor beta chains from one specimen sequenced in a study of OX40 agonist ivuxolimab in advanced cancers. Sequencing was performed with immunoSEQ multiplex PCR; in TCRdb, only in-frame clones are kept and a portion is missing. This table has approximately 69,000 clones, approximately 91% appearing once. The material was CD4+ or CD8+ T cells sorted from blood, obtained in a trial of the OX40 agonist ivuxolimab. Receptors were obtained from an adult with an advanced solid tumor such as melanoma, head and neck, liver or kidney cancer.

The J gene is TRBJ2-5, the V gene TRBV18, with a weak D call TRBD2 (5 bases). The V gene's germline CDR1 is KGHSH and CDR2 LQKENI. CDR3 size: 13 residues. Trimming cost V 6 bases and J 2 bases, with 10 bases left between them. For the CDR3, the DNA is TGTGCCAGCTCGTCGGGGTTACAAGAGACCCAGTACTTC. Its translation: CASSSGLQETQYF.

This clone was counted a single time. The rearrangement links TRBV5-1 to TRBJ2-1, with TRBD2 identical over 7 bases. V trimming: 4 bases; J trimming: 5 bases; junction bases outside the gene matches: 6. The germline gives CDR1 SGHRS, CDR2 YFSETQ. The CDR3 spans 14 residues. In DNA form, the CDR3 reads TGCGCCAGCAGCATCGCTAGCGGAGACAATGAGCAGTTCTTC. It translates to CASSIASGDNEQFF.

The V gene is TRBV5-4, the J gene TRBJ2-7, with 11 bases fitting TRBD2. Germline CDR1 reads SGHNT; CDR2 reads YYREEE (reference sequence). V shed 4 bases and J 4 bases; nucleotides not matched to a gene: 4. CDR3 length: 14 amino acids. CDR3 protein: CASSASSGGYEQYF. The CDR3 DNA reads as TGTGCCAGCAGCGCCTCTAGCGGGGGGTACGAGCAGTACTTC.

The chain is built from TRBV15 and TRBJ2-2, with 10 bases identical to TRBD1. The V gene end was trimmed by 3 bases and the J gene end by 4 bases; junction bases not matched to a gene: 14. The length of the CDR3 is 19 residues. Per the germline V gene, CDR1 is LNHNV and CDR2 is YYDKDF (reference sequence). The CDR3: CATSRGIPGQGMVTGELFF. The CDR3 bases are TGTGCCACCAGCAGGGGAATTCCGGGACAGGGGATGGTCACCGGGGAGCTGTTTTTT.

The chain carries TRBV7-3 and TRBJ2-1; 9 bases are shared with TRBD2. Per the germline V gene, CDR1 is SGHTA and CDR2 is FQGTGA. V lost 0 bases to trimming and J lost 4 bases; unmatched junction nucleotides: 1. The CDR3 has 15 amino acids. The CDR3 region is CASSLTTSGYNEQFF. As DNA, the CDR3 is TGTGCCAGCAGCTTAACGACTAGCGGTTACAATGAGCAGTTCTTC.

This clone came up a few times. The chain carries TRBV14 and TRBJ2-7, with 10 bases that match TRBD1. The V gene end was trimmed by 1 base and the J gene end by 2 bases; junction bases not matched to a gene: 5. CDR3 length: 16 residues. CDR1 and CDR2 from the germline V gene are SGHDN and FVKESK. The CDR3 here is CASSQVAGQGAYEQYF. CDR3 in DNA: TGTGCCAGCAGCCAAGTTGCAGGACAGGGGGCCTACGAGCAGTACTTC.

V gene TRBV18 combines with J gene TRBJ2-1, with TRBD1 matching over 12 bases. The CDR3 covers 14 residues. Germline lookup yields CDR1 KGHSH and CDR2 LQKENI. Trimming took 9 bases from V and 5 from J; bases not matched to a gene: 5. CDR3 coding DNA: TGTGCCAGTTCCGGGACAGGGGGCAACAATGAGCAGTTCTTC. This sequence encodes CASSGTGGNNEQFF. The variable domain in full, completed from reference TRBV18 and TRBJ2-1, reads NAGVMQNPRHLVRRRGQEARLRCSPMKGHSHVYWYRQLPEEGLKFMVYLQKENIIDESGMPKERFSAEFPKEGPSILRIQQVVRGDSAAYFCASSGTGGNNEQFFGPGTRLTVL.

This chain joins TRBV7-6 and TRBJ2-1; TRBD2 matches 9 bases. The length of the CDR3 is 16 residues. Per germline, CDR1 SGHVS and CDR2 FNYEAQ. V lost 3 bases, J lost 5 bases, and 8 bases stayed unmatched. The CDR3 DNA sequence: TGTGCCAGCAGCTTCTTACTAGCGGGCGGACACAATGAGCAGTTCTTC. This sequence encodes CASSFLLAGGHNEQFF.